A single sample is the source of the 13 T cell receptor beta chains below, sequenced in a study of CD8 T cells in ankylosing spondylitis. Regarding the study as a whole: A motif of seven or eight highly homologous TCR beta variants was seen as apparently characteristic of ankylosing spondylitis blood.

Which antigens these TCRs recognize remains unknown. TCRdb reanalysed the 5' RACE reads using MiXCR and keeps one entry per CDR3 protein. In the table there are 700,000 or so distinct CDR3 sequences, around 20% of which are singletons. The material sequenced was blood, either unsorted or a sorted T cell fraction (not recorded which). The receptor set was obtained from a male donor with ankylosing spondylitis.

The chain carries TRBV12-3 or TRBV12-4 and TRBJ2-1; no definite D call. The CDR3 runs to 13 residues. Trimming took 0 bases from V and 8 from J, leaving 8 bases between them. The CDR3 loop reads CASSLAQIHEQFF. In DNA, the CDR3 is TGTGCCAGCAGTTTAGCACAAATCCATGAGCAGTTCTTC.

CDR3 nucleotide sequence: TGTGCCAGCAGTTACTCGGATTGGATGGCCTACGAGCAGTACTTC. It specifies CASSYSDWMAYEQYF. The chain joins TRBV6-2 or TRBV6-3 to TRBJ2-7; D ambiguous. The CDR3 sequence is 15 residues long. V was trimmed by 0 bases and J by 2 bases, leaving 11 bases between them. Per the germline V gene, CDR1 is MNHEY and CDR2 is SVGEGT.

This sequence joins TRBV2 and TRBJ2-1; D may be TRBD1 (6 bases). V lost 9 bases and J 8 bases, leaving 14 bases between the germline ends. The CDR3 is 12 amino acids. The germline CDR1 and CDR2 sequences are SNHLY and FYNNEI. CDR3 residues: CASKTGLDEQFF. CDR3 coding DNA: TGTGCCAGTAAAACAGGGCTGGATGAGCAGTTCTTC.

The chain employs TRBV4-1 and TRBJ2-5; tentative D call: TRBD2 (7 bases). CDR3 size: 15 residues. Trimming cost V 4 bases and J 5 bases, with 17 bases left between them. Germline loops: CDR1 MGHRA, CDR2 YSYEKL. The CDR3 DNA sequence: TGCGCCAGCAGCCCCCGAGGGGGAGGGCCGGAGACCCAGTACTTC. Amino acid sequence: CASSPRGGGPETQYF.

The chain couples TRBV15 to TRBJ2-1; 8 bases match TRBD2. The length of the CDR3 is 17 residues. J gave up 4 bases and V 2 bases, and 10 bases lay outside the gene matches. Germline V gene data show CDR1 as LNHNV and CDR2 as YYDKDF (reference sequence). CDR3 residues: CATSRTSGGVKYNEQFF. CDR3 in DNA: TGTGCCACCAGCAGAACCTCGGGGGGGGTGAAATACAATGAGCAGTTCTTC. Together with reference TRBV15 and TRBJ2-1, the CDR3 gives the full variable domain: DAMVIQNPRYQVTQFGKPVTLSCSQTLNHNVMYWYQQKSSQAPKLLFHYYDKDFNNEADTPDNFQSRRPNTSFCFLDIRSPGLGDTAMYLCATSRTSGGVKYNEQFFGPGTRLTVL.

The chain recombines TRBV27 with TRBJ2-3, with 7 bases aligning to TRBD1. This CDR3 has 21 residues. Germline V gene lookup returns CDR1 MNHEY and CDR2 SMNVEV (reference sequence). Losses at the gene ends were 1 base for V and 2 bases for J; bases not matched to a gene: 21. The CDR3, as DNA: TGTGCCAGCAGTTTATTATATTTGGGGACAGCCTCCAGTCAGCCCACAGATACGCAGTATTTT. It encodes CASSLLYLGTASSQPTDTQYF.

The chain carries TRBV7-9 and TRBJ2-5; D might be TRBD1 or TRBD2, each matching 6 bases. The CDR3 contains 15 residues. CDR1 is SEHNR and CDR2 is FQNEAQ in the germline V gene (reference sequence). V gave up 2 bases and J gave up 4 bases, with 14 bases separating them. CDR3 amino acids: CASSLRGHGGETQYF. Written as DNA, the CDR3 is TGTGCCAGCAGCTTAAGGGGACACGGGGGAGAGACCCAGTACTTC.

The J gene is TRBJ2-1, the V gene TRBV2; 7 positions match TRBD2. Trimming cost V 8 bases and J 0 bases; bases outside gene matches: 4. This CDR3 region has 14 residues. CDR1 and CDR2 (germline): SNHLY, FYNNEI. The CDR3 sequence is CASYLADSYNEQFF. DNA for the CDR3: TGTGCCAGCTACCTAGCGGACTCCTACAATGAGCAGTTCTTC.

The chain uses TRBV12-3 or TRBV12-4 and TRBJ1-2, with D possibly TRBD1 on 5 matching bases. Trimming left V 3 bases short and J 4 bases short, with 9 bases between. CDR3 length equals 13 residues. The CDR3 loop reads CASSLGVGYGYTF. The CDR3 DNA reads TGTGCCAGCAGTTTGGGGGTGGGCTATGGCTACACCTTC.

The J gene is TRBJ1-4, the V gene TRBV12-3 or TRBV12-4, with 7 bases identical to TRBD1. Trimming cost V 6 bases and J 8 bases; bases outside gene matches: 6. This CDR3 contains 13 residues. The CDR3 region has the DNA TGTGCCAGCAGCTCAGGGGGGAGAGAAAAACTGTTTTTT. Its translation is CASSSGGREKLFF.

The chain couples TRBV28 to TRBJ2-7, with TRBD1 as a possible D gene (6 bases). This CDR3 is 12 amino acids long. Between the trimmed V and J ends, which lost 4 bases and 6 bases, there was a span of 10 bases. In germline, CDR1 is MDHEN, CDR2 SYDVKM. CDR3 sequence (DNA): TGTGCCAGCAGTTCTCAGGGGCCCGAGCAGTACTTC. This codes for CASSSQGPEQYF.

J is TRBJ2-1 and V is TRBV12-3 or TRBV12-4; possibly TRBD1 for D (6 bases). V shed 6 bases and J shed 0 bases, with 18 bases lying between them. CDR3 length: 17 amino acids. CDR3 amino acids: CASRIDRDMSSYNEQFF. In DNA, the CDR3 is TGTGCCAGCAGGATAGACCGGGACATGAGCTCCTACAATGAGCAGTTCTTC.

The genes are TRBV5-6 and TRBJ2-6; D is possibly TRBD1 (6 bases). The germline V and J ends were trimmed by 9 bases and 2 bases, with 18 bases remaining between them. Per germline, CDR1 SGHDT and CDR2 YYEEEE. CDR3 size: 16 residues. CDR3 in DNA: TGTGCCACCGAACCGGGAACAGGGACTGGGGCCAACGTCCTGACTTTC. Translating gives CATEPGTGTGANVLTF.